This T cell receptor (beta chain) was identified in a study of blood T cell repertoires in COVID-19. The V and J ends lost 5 bases and 6 bases respectively, with 7 bases between them. Germline V lookup: CDR1 SGHDT, CDR2 YYEEEE. The CDR3 consists of 11 residues. Assay: immunoSEQ multiplex PCR; the TCRdb copy retains only in-frame clones and omits some. The sample records about 140,000 clones, roughly 85% being singletons. This TCR was sampled from a woman aged 50 to 60 who had recovered from COVID-19. J is TRBJ2-3 and V is TRBV5-6, with a weak D call TRBD2 (5 bases). Sequenced input: PBMCs or T cells enriched from blood (not recorded which). Here the CDR3 reads CASRLGDTQYF. The CDR3, as DNA: TGTGCCAGCAGACTAGGGGATACGCAGTATTTT.